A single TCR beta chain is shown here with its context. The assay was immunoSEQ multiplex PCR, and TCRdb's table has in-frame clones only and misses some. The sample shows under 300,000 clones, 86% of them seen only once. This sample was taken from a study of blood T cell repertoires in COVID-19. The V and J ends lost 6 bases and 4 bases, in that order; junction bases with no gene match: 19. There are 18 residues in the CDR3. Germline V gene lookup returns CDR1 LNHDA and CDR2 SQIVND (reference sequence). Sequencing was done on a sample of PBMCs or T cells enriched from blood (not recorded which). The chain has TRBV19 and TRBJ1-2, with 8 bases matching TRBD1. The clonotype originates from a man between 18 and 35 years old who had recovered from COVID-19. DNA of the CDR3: TGTGCCAGTAGAAGACATTCAGGGGGCGCTGGGGATAGCTATGGCTACACCTTC. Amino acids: CASRRHSGGAGDSYGYTF.